The 27 T cell receptor beta chains given below trace back to one sample, sequenced in a study of blood T cell repertoires in COVID-19. Repertoires were generated with immunoSEQ multiplex PCR, while TCRdb's copy carries only in-frame clones and drops some. The table has tens of thousands of clones, approximately 83% seen once; the top ten hold roughly 2.7%. Sequencing was performed on peripheral blood. Receptors were obtained from a woman aged 55-70 years with acute or convalescent COVID-19.

The rearrangement links TRBV6-1 to TRBJ2-7; 7 bases align to TRBD1. Germline trimming cut 4 bases from V and 3 bases from J; bases unmatched to any gene: 12. The CDR3 is made up of 16 amino acids. Germline V gene sequence: CDR1 MNHNS, CDR2 SASEGT. This CDR3 reads CASSAEQGQQYYEQYF. The CDR3, as DNA: TGTGCCAGCAGTGCCGAACAGGGACAGCAATACTACGAGCAGTACTTC.

In its sample, this clone was seen a few times. The chain combines TRBV2 with TRBJ1-3; D is unclear. CDR3 size: 16 residues. Germline CDR1 reads SNHLY; CDR2 reads FYNNEI. Trimming pared 2 bases from V and 0 bases from J, leaving 11 bases between. CDR3 sequence reads: CASSENTPDSGNTIYF. Written as DNA, the CDR3 is TGTGCCAGCAGTGAAAACACACCAGACTCTGGAAACACCATATATTTT.

This chain links TRBV4-2 with TRBJ1-2; the D gene is possibly TRBD1 (5 bases). The CDR3 covers 16 residues. Germline-derived CDR1 and CDR2 are LGHNA and YNFKEQ. With 0 bases removed from V and 3 bases from J, the gap between germline ends came to 14 bases. The CDR3 bases are TGTGCCAGCAGCCAAGATGCTCTCGGGGGGGACTATGGCTACACCTTC. It translates to CASSQDALGGDYGYTF.

The CDR3 here is CASSLGQGASGELFF. For the CDR3, the DNA is TGTGCCAGCAGCTTGGGACAGGGGGCTAGCGGGGAGCTGTTTTTT. The V gene is TRBV7-3, the J gene TRBJ2-2; 12 bases fit TRBD1. V gave up 3 bases and J gave up 7 bases; unmatched junction bases: 3. The CDR3 is made up of 15 amino acids. Germline CDR1 is SGHTA and CDR2 is FQGTGA.

V and J are TRBV5-1 and TRBJ1-6, with 7 nucleotides matching TRBD1. This CDR3 comprises 15 residues. CDR1 and CDR2 (germline): SGHRS, YFSETQ. With V trimmed by 5 bases and J by 4 bases, 6 bases remained unmatched. The CDR3 is CASRGGTDYNSPLHF. CDR3 DNA sequence: TGCGCCAGCAGGGGCGGGACAGATTATAATTCACCCCTCCACTTT.

V is TRBV5-1 and J is TRBJ2-7, with D unresolved. This CDR3 spans 13 amino acids. Germline CDR1 and CDR2: SGHRS and YFSETQ. Trimming removed 0 bases from V and 1 base from J, with 5 bases in between. DNA of the CDR3: TGCGCCAGCAGCTTGGACAAGTCCTACGAGCAGTACTTC. This sequence encodes CASSLDKSYEQYF.

This chain connects TRBV5-1 to TRBJ1-1; D remains ambiguous. V gave up 0 bases and J gave up 4 bases, with 19 bases separating them. The CDR3 runs 17 residues. CDR1 SGHRS and CDR2 YFSETQ come from the germline V gene. The CDR3: CASSLDLSTLGSTEAFF. CDR3 bases: TGCGCCAGCAGCTTGGACCTATCAACACTGGGGAGCACTGAAGCTTTCTTT.

This clone has only a few counts. This chain uses TRBV25-1 with TRBJ2-7; D possibly corresponds to TRBD1 (6 bases). Per germline, CDR1 MGHDK and CDR2 SYGVNS. Trimming cost V 5 bases and J 3 bases, with 20 bases left between them. This CDR3 region has 16 residues. CDR3 in amino acids: CASSPHSGQENYEQYF. Here the CDR3 DNA reads TGTGCCAGCAGTCCACACTCGGGACAAGAGAACTACGAGCAGTACTTC.

The genes are TRBV27 and TRBJ1-2; D gene unclear. V lost 0 bases and J lost 4, with 12 bases in between. Germline values: CDR1 MNHEY, CDR2 SMNVEV (reference sequence). The CDR3 is 15 amino acids. The CDR3 reads CASSLSSQEIYGYTF. Written as DNA, the CDR3 is TGTGCCAGCAGTTTATCTTCTCAGGAAATCTATGGCTACACCTTC.

The J gene is TRBJ1-5, the V gene TRBV4-2; D gene uncertain. V was clipped by 0 bases and J by 0 bases, with 9 bases between them. The CDR3 consists of 16 residues. CDR1 and CDR2 from the germline V gene are LGHNA and YNFKEQ. CDR3 region: CASSQELVYSNQPQHF. The CDR3 DNA sequence: TGTGCCAGCAGCCAAGAATTAGTGTATAGCAATCAGCCCCAGCATTTT.

The J gene is TRBJ2-7, the V gene TRBV7-6; D not certain. V gave up 2 bases and J gave up 5 bases, with 4 bases separating them. This CDR3 comprises 11 residues. Germline V gene lookup returns CDR1 SGHVS and CDR2 FNYEAQ. The CDR3 reads CASSLSHEQYF. The CDR3 bases are TGTGCCAGCAGCTTAAGCCACGAGCAGTACTTC.

V and J are TRBV5-1 and TRBJ2-5; possibly TRBD2 for D (7 bases). The length of the CDR3 is 14 residues. V was shortened by 1 base and J by 6 bases, with 13 bases between the two germline ends. Germline V gene lookup returns CDR1 SGHRS and CDR2 YFSETQ. CDR3 sequence reads: CASSLTGGSKTQYF. CDR3 coding DNA: TGCGCCAGCAGCTTGACGGGGGGCTCGAAGACCCAGTACTTC.

J is TRBJ2-2 and V is TRBV6-5, with a possible D match to TRBD1 (6 bases). Trimming took off 9 bases at V and 5 bases at J, with 16 bases between the two ends. The V gene's germline CDR1 is MNHEY and CDR2 SVGAGI. The CDR3 is 14 residues long. As DNA, the CDR3 is TGTGCCAGTGGCTCAGGACAGAAGACCGGGGAGCTGTTTTTT. It yields the protein CASGSGQKTGELFF.

Only a few counts were recorded for this clone. The V call is TRBV5-4, the J call TRBJ1-1; D gene uncertain. CDR1 is SGHNT and CDR2 is YYREEE in the germline V gene (reference sequence). Trimming took 2 bases from V and 1 from J, leaving 6 bases between them. The CDR3 loop spans 13 amino acids. The CDR3 sequence is CASSFYRNTEAFF. In nucleotides, the CDR3 is TGTGCCAGCAGCTTTTATAGGAACACTGAAGCTTTCTTT.

The CDR3 DNA reads TGTGCCAGCAGCCAAGGGAGTGGTGGGGTCGAGACCCAGTACTTC. Its protein product is CASSQGSGGVETQYF. The chain links TRBV7-6 to TRBJ2-5; weak D call: TRBD2 (5 bases). Germline CDR1 and CDR2: SGHVS and FNYEAQ. V was clipped by 5 bases and J by 5 bases, with 18 bases between them. The CDR3 has 15 residues.

The rearrangement joins TRBV6-5 to TRBJ2-7, with a weak D call TRBD2 (6 bases). The CDR3 contains 14 residues. Germline lookup yields CDR1 MNHEY and CDR2 SVGAGI. Trimming pared 5 bases from V and 2 bases from J, leaving 13 bases between. This CDR3 is CASSPRLGAYEQYF. The DNA for the CDR3 is TGTGCCAGCAGTCCCAGACTAGGTGCCTACGAGCAGTACTTC.

V is TRBV5-1 and J is TRBJ2-7, with 7 bases fitting TRBD1. The trim removed 4 bases at V and 7 bases at J, leaving 11 bases unmatched. In germline, CDR1 is SGHRS, CDR2 YFSETQ. This CDR3 spans 14 amino acids. CDR3 sequence (DNA): TGCGCCAGCAGCCCGAACCGACAGGGTTGGGAGCAGTACTTC. Translating gives CASSPNRQGWEQYF.

The chain recombines TRBV28 with TRBJ2-7, with a weak D call TRBD1 (5 bases). The CDR3 is 16 amino acids. V was trimmed by 4 bases and J by 2 bases, leaving 18 bases between them. Germline V lookup: CDR1 MDHEN, CDR2 SYDVKM. As DNA, the CDR3 is TGTGCCAGCAGTTCCCTCGGCGCCAGGGTACCCTACGAGCAGTACTTC. Protein: CASSSLGARVPYEQYF. Variable domain in full (rest from reference TRBV28 and TRBJ2-7): DVKVTQSSRYLVKRTGEKVFLECVQDMDHENMFWYRQDPGLGLRLIYFSYDVKMKEKGDIPEGYSVSREKKERFSLILESASTNQTSMYLCASSSLGARVPYEQYFGPGTRLTVT.

The rearrangement joins TRBV28 to TRBJ2-1, with 11 bases identical to TRBD1. The CDR3 is made up of 15 amino acids. From germline, CDR1 is MDHEN and CDR2 SYDVKM. The J segment lost 3 bases and the V segment lost 6 bases, leaving 4 bases of the junction unmatched. CDR3 coding DNA: TGTGCCAGCAGGGGACAGGGGGGGGGCTACAATGAGCAGTTCTTC. Translation: CASRGQGGGYNEQFF.

This chain connects TRBV9 to TRBJ2-5, with TRBD2 matching over 10 bases. Trimming at V came to 1 base and at J to 2 bases, leaving 2 bases not matched to a gene. Germline V CDR1 and CDR2: SGDLS, YYNGEE. This CDR3 region has 15 residues. This chain's CDR3 is CASSVQAGGQETQYF. CDR3 nucleotide sequence: TGTGCCAGCAGCGTACAAGCGGGGGGGCAAGAGACCCAGTACTTC.

The rearrangement links TRBV2 to TRBJ2-7, with D perhaps matching TRBD1 (6 bases). The CDR3 consists of 14 residues. Trimming cost V 6 bases and J 4 bases, with 16 bases left between them. Per the germline V gene, CDR1 is SNHLY and CDR2 is FYNNEI. The CDR3, as DNA: TGTGCCAGCAGGGGCCAGGGGTCCGGATACGAGCAGTACTTC. The encoded protein is CASRGQGSGYEQYF.

This chain connects TRBV28 to TRBJ2-7; TRBD1 is a possible D gene (6 bases). Germline V CDR1 and CDR2: MDHEN, SYDVKM. V lost 6 bases and J lost 0, with 15 bases in between. CDR3 length: 15 residues. The CDR3 here is CASSITGRSSYEQYF. For the CDR3, the DNA is TGTGCCAGCAGCATAACAGGGCGAAGCTCCTACGAGCAGTACTTC.

The chain employs TRBV19 and TRBJ1-1, with a possible D match to TRBD1 (6 bases). Trimming removed 3 bases at V and 7 bases at J, with 15 bases between. Germline assignment: CDR1 LNHDA and CDR2 SQIVND (reference sequence). The CDR3 consists of 14 residues. The CDR3 loop reads CASSMYQGSFEAFF. CDR3 sequence (DNA): TGTGCCAGTAGTATGTACCAGGGGTCATTTGAAGCTTTCTTT.

This chain uses TRBV5-5 with TRBJ2-7; D may be TRBD1 (6 bases). Trimming pared 2 bases from V and 4 bases from J, leaving 10 bases between. The CDR3 length is 13 residues. Germline V gene sequence: CDR1 SGHKS, CDR2 YYEKEE (reference sequence). In DNA, the CDR3 is TGTGCCAGCAGCTTCACAGGGTTTTACGAGCAGTACTTC. Translation gives CASSFTGFYEQYF.

The chain has TRBV3-1 (or the pseudogene TRBV3-2) and TRBJ2-1; 16 bases align to TRBD2. The germline V gene has CDR1 LGHDT and CDR2 YNNKEL (reference sequence). The CDR3 sequence is 19 residues long. V lost 1 base to trimming and J lost 1 base; unmatched junction nucleotides: 4. The CDR3 coding sequence is TGTGCCAGCAGCCAAGGGGGACTAGCGGGAGGGTGGTCCTACAATGAGCAGTTCTTC. Its translation is CASSQGGLAGGWSYNEQFF.

The V call is TRBV28, the J call TRBJ1-2; 12 positions match TRBD1. CDR1 and CDR2 from the germline V gene are MDHEN and SYDVKM. The CDR3 runs to 15 residues. After removal of 2 bases from V and 8 bases from J, the junction contained 6 bases not matched to a gene. The DNA of the CDR3 is TGTGCCAGCAGTTTACCCGGGACAGGGGGCGGGGGCTACACCTTC. Translating it yields CASSLPGTGGGGYTF.

The chain employs TRBV7-9 and TRBJ2-1; 15 nucleotides align to TRBD2. The CDR3 spans 13 residues. V shed 8 bases and J 7 bases; nucleotides not matched to a gene: 0. CDR1 SEHNR and CDR2 FQNEAQ come from the germline V gene (reference sequence). The CDR3 sequence is CASGLAGGNEQFF. Written as DNA, the CDR3 is TGTGCCAGCGGACTAGCGGGGGGGAATGAGCAGTTCTTC.